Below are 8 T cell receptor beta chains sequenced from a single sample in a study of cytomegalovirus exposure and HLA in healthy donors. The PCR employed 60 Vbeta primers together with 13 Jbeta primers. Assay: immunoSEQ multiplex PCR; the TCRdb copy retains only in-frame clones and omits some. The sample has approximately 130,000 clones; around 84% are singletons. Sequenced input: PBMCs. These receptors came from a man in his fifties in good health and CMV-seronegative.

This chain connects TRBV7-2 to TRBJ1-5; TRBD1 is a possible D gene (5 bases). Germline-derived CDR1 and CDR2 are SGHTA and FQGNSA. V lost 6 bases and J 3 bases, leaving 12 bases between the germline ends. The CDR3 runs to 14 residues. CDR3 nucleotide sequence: TGTGCCAGCAGGTTGACAGCCTTCAATCAGCCCCAGCATTTT. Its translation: CASRLTAFNQPQHF.

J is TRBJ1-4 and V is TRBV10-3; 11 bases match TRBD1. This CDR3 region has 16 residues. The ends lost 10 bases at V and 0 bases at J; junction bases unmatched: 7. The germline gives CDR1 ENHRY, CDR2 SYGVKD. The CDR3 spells CATKGTGGPTNEKLFF. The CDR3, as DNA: TGTGCCACCAAGGGGACAGGGGGACCAACTAATGAAAAACTGTTTTTT.

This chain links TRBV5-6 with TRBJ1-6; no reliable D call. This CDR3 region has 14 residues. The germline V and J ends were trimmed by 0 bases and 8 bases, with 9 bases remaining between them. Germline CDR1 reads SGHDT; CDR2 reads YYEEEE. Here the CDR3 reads CASSLGQLDSPLHF. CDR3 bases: TGTGCCAGCAGCTTGGGACAACTTGATTCACCCCTCCACTTT.

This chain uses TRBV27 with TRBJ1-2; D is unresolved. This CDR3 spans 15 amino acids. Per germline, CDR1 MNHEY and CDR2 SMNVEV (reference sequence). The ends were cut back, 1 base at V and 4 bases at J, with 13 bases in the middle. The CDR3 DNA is TGTGCCAGCAGTTTATTTGCCGGTGGTTCCTATGGCTACACCTTC. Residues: CASSLFAGGSYGYTF.

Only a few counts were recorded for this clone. DNA for the CDR3: TGCGCCAGCAGCCAAGATTGGTCAGGGGTGCAGCCCCAGCATTTT. As protein: CASSQDWSGVQPQHF. The rearrangement uses TRBV4-3 and TRBJ1-5; the D gene is possibly TRBD1 (6 bases). This CDR3 is 15 amino acids long. V was cut by 0 bases and J by 7 bases, with 13 bases left in between. Germline V gene lookup returns CDR1 LGHNA and CDR2 YSLEER.

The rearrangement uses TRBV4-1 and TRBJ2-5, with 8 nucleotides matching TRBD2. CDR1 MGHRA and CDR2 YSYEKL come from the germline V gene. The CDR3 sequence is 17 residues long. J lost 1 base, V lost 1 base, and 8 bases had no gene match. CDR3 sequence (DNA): TGCGCCAGCAGCCAAGTGGGAGCGGGGGTTGTCCAAGAGACCCAGTACTTC. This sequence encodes CASSQVGAGVVQETQYF.

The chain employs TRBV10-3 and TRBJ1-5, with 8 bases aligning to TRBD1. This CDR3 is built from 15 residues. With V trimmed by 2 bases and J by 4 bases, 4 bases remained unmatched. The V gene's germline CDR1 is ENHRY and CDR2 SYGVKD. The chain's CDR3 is CAISERGQGNQPQHF. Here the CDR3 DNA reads TGTGCCATCAGTGAGAGAGGACAGGGTAATCAGCCCCAGCATTTT.

In nucleotides, the CDR3 is TGTGCCAGCAGCGCTCGAACAGGGGCCCCCATGAACACTGAAGCTTTCTTT. This translates into CASSARTGAPMNTEAFF. The V and J genes are TRBV9 and TRBJ1-1; 7 bases map to TRBD1. CDR1 and CDR2 (germline): SGDLS, YYNGEE. Trimming cost V 3 bases and J 0 bases; bases outside gene matches: 11. The CDR3 covers 17 residues.